The subject of this entry is one T cell receptor (beta chain). No antigen is known for it. This specimen belongs to a study of CD8+ T cells in alopecia areata. Study-wide background: At a dose of 5 to 10 mg twice daily, oral tofacitinib was given to treated patients. Study-wide points: While tofacitinib was given, many expanded lesional clones persisted in scalp and blood.

Trimming took 4 bases from V and 7 from J, leaving 17 bases between them. Germline lookup yields CDR1 SGHRS and CDR2 YFSETQ. The length of the CDR3 is 14 residues. Reverse transcription of extracted RNA yielded cDNA, which provided the sequencing template. The method was immunoSEQ multiplex PCR; TCRdb's version includes in-frame clones alone and lacks a portion of them. This table has about 220,000 clones, less than 75% appearing once. Treatment meaning: oral pan-JAK inhibitor, 5-10 mg twice daily. Specimen: CD4+ T cells sorted from blood, collected at week 4, from a patient treated with tofacitinib. The clonotype was recovered from a human donor with alopecia areata. This chain uses TRBV5-1 with TRBJ1-2; TRBD1 might be the D (5 bases). The CDR3 region has the DNA TGCGCCAGCAGCCAAGACAGCCCTCCGGTTGGCTACACCTTC. This gives the protein CASSQDSPPVGYTF.